This is a list of T cell receptor beta chains from one sample in a study of T cell responses to AZD1222 COVID-19 vaccine. Assay: immunoSEQ multiplex PCR; the TCRdb copy retains only in-frame clones and omits some. This sample has more than 100,000 clones; 91% occur once, and the top ten carry less than 2%. The sample here was peripheral blood, taken 28 days after the second AZD1222 dose. The source is an adult who received the AZD1222 COVID-19 vaccine. The CDR3 runs from the conserved cysteine through the conserved F or W. D genes are given only for firm matches. Clone size is stated in some rows and not others, as once, few, many or a class when expanded.

TRBJ2-5,TRBV30,.,.,TGTGCCTGGAGTGTGCTCGAAGAGACCCAGTACTTC,CAWSVLEETQYF
TRBJ2-5,TRBV30,once,.,TGTGCCTGGAGTGTCCAAGAGACCCAGTACTTC,CAWSVQETQYF
TRBJ2-5,TRBV13,.,TRBD2,TGTGCCAGCAGCCCCCAGCTCTCTAGCGGCCAAGAGACCCAGTACTTC,CASSPQLSSGQETQYF
TRBJ1-1,TRBV30,.,.,TGTGCCTGGAGTCGGTATGAGGGATGGGGCACTGAAGCTTTCTTT,CAWSRYEGWGTEAFF
TRBJ1-1,TRBV7-9,.,.,TGTGCCAGCAGCACCTTGACCCCTCCGGATGAAGCTTTCTTT,CASSTLTPPDEAFF
TRBJ1-2,TRBV27,few,TRBD1,TGTGCCAGCAGCCCAGGACAGGGTTGGGGCTACACCTTC,CASSPGQGWGYTF
TRBJ1-1,TRBV7-2,.,TRBD1,TGTGCCAGCAGTTCTCAGGGGGACACTGAAGCTTTCTTT,CASSSQGDTEAFF
TRBJ1-2,TRBV24-1,.,.,TGTGCCACCACCCCCATCACCTTC,CATTPITF
TRBJ2-1,TRBV21-1,.,.,TGTGCCAGCAGCCGCCGCCGCGCGGGAGGGCCCAATGAGCAGTTCTTC,CASSRRRAGGPNEQFF
TRBJ1-3,TRBV5-5,.,TRBD1,TGTGCCAGCAGCTTGGACAGGGGGACTGGAAACACCATATATTTT,CASSLDRGTGNTIYF
TRBJ1-2,TRBV27,once,TRBD1,TGTGCCAGCAGCCTGCGATTGGGACAGTGGTTGGGCTACACCTTC,CASSLRLGQWLGYTF
TRBJ2-4,TRBV30,.,TRBD1,TGTGCCTGGAGTGGAAAACAGGGGGCAAACATTCAGTACTTC,CAWSGKQGANIQYF
TRBJ1-1,TRBV19,.,TRBD1,TGTGCCAGTAGTAGACAGGGTATGGGGGCGAACACTGAAGCTTTCTTT,CASSRQGMGANTEAFF
TRBJ2-4,TRBV5-6,.,.,TGTGCCAGCAGCCCACCAGGGGCCAAAAACATTCAGTACTTC,CASSPPGAKNIQYF
TRBJ1-2,TRBV12-3/TRBV12-4,.,.,TGTGCCAGCAGTTTGGGGGTCAACTATGGCTACACCTTC,CASSLGVNYGYTF
TRBJ1-4,TRBV27,.,TRBD1,TGTGCCAGCAGTTCAGGGGGCGGAGGTGAAAAACTGTTTTTT,CASSSGGGGEKLFF
TRBJ1-5,TRBV27,.,TRBD1,TGTGCCAGCCTCAAAACAGGGGATAGCAATCAGCCCCAGCATTTT,CASLKTGDSNQPQHF
TRBJ1-6,TRBV11-2,.,.,TGTGCCAGCAGCTTAGGGTGGCCGCGGCAGGTTTATAATTCACCCCTCCACTTT,CASSLGWPRQVYNSPLHF
TRBJ1-5,TRBV6-6,.,.,TGTGCCAGCAGTTACGGGGGAAACGTCAATCAGCCCCAGCATTTT,CASSYGGNVNQPQHF
TRBJ2-3,TRBV7-2,.,.,TGTGCCAGCAGCTTGCTAGTGGGTTGGACAGATACGCAGTATTTT,CASSLLVGWTDTQYF
TRBJ1-5,TRBV4-1,.,TRBD1,TGCGCCAGCAGCCAAGCCCCCACAGGGGAGAATCAGCCCCAGCATTTT,CASSQAPTGENQPQHF
TRBJ2-3,TRBV6-1,.,.,TGTGCCAGCAGTGAGGGGAGCACAGATACGCAGTATTTT,CASSEGSTDTQYF
TRBJ1-2,TRBV7-9,few,.,TGTGCCAGCAGCCCTCGACAGCCGCAGGTCTATGGCTACACCTTC,CASSPRQPQVYGYTF
TRBJ2-3,TRBV3-1/TRBV3-2,.,.,TGTGCCAGCAGCCAAGTGAAAGGGATCACAGATACGCAGTATTTT,CASSQVKGITDTQYF
TRBJ1-2,TRBV27,.,.,TGTGCCAGCACAGACCGAGGAAACTATGGCTACACCTTC,CASTDRGNYGYTF
TRBJ2-7,TRBV6-5,.,TRBD2,TGTGCCAGCCGACAGACTAGCGGGACCTCCTACGAGCAGTACTTC,CASRQTSGTSYEQYF
TRBJ1-2,TRBV24-1,.,.,TGTGCCACCAGTGAGGCCGGGACACAGGGCTACACCTTC,CATSEAGTQGYTF
TRBJ2-2,TRBV9,.,TRBD2,TGTGCCAGCACAAGAAATAGCGGGAGAGGGAACACCGGGGAGCTGTTTTTT,CASTRNSGRGNTGELFF
TRBJ1-2,TRBV4-1,.,.,TGCGCCAGCAGCGGGGAAGGTCTTATTCGGGGCTACACCTTC,CASSGEGLIRGYTF
TRBJ1-4,TRBV19,once,TRBD1,TGTGCCAGTAGCCTCACAGGGGTCCCAACTAATGAAAAACTGTTTTTT,CASSLTGVPTNEKLFF
TRBJ2-1,TRBV5-1,.,TRBD2,TGCGCCAGCAGCTTCGACGGGGGGACCTACAATGAGCAGTTCTTC,CASSFDGGTYNEQFF
TRBJ1-1,TRBV24-1,.,.,TGTGCCACCAGTGATTTTGGGCCAGAGAGTATTACCACTGAAGCTTTCTTT,CATSDFGPESITTEAFF
TRBJ2-1,TRBV19,.,TRBD2,TGTGCCAGTAGTCCTCCAGGGCTAGCGGTTAACGCGGAGCAGTTCTTC,CASSPPGLAVNAEQFF
TRBJ1-6,TRBV5-1,.,TRBD1,TGCGCCAGCAGCTTGATCCCCAGGGGGAGTAGTTCACCCCTCCACTTT,CASSLIPRGSSSPLHF
TRBJ1-5,TRBV20-1,.,.,TGCAGTGCTAGTGCCAGGTGGAGCAATCAGCCCCAGCATTTT,CSASARWSNQPQHF
TRBJ2-4,TRBV6-2/TRBV6-3,.,.,TGTGCCAGCAGTTACTCGAGATTTGGAGAGACAGGAGCCAAAAACATTCAGTACTTC,CASSYSRFGETGAKNIQYF
TRBJ1-1,TRBV2,.,.,TGTGCCAGCATCCAACAGGGACTGAACACTGAAGCTTTCTTT,CASIQQGLNTEAFF
TRBJ2-1,TRBV21-1,.,.,TGTGCCAGCAGCTCTGATGGTGTAGGGTTCTTC,CASSSDGVGFF
TRBJ2-7,TRBV5-1,.,.,TGCGCCAGCAGCTTGGACCCTAGTTACGAGCAGTACTTC,CASSLDPSYEQYF
TRBJ1-1,TRBV4-1,.,.,TGCGCCAGCAGCCAACAACAAATCAAGAACACTGAAGCTTTCTTT,CASSQQQIKNTEAFF
TRBJ2-4,TRBV19,.,TRBD2,TGTGCTACCCAAGCGGGGGGTGCCAAAAACATTCAGTACTTC,CATQAGGAKNIQYF
TRBJ2-1,TRBV3-1/TRBV3-2,.,TRBD1,TGTGCCAGCAGCCAAGAACCGGGACAGGTTGACAATGAGCAGTTCTTC,CASSQEPGQVDNEQFF
TRBJ1-1,TRBV12-3/TRBV12-4,.,.,TGTGCCAGCAGTTTGGCGGTGGCTGAAGCTTTCTTT,CASSLAVAEAFF
TRBJ2-4,TRBV19,.,.,TGTGCCAGTAGTAAACGGGCCCGGGACACAAAAAACATTCAGTACTTC,CASSKRARDTKNIQYF
TRBJ1-5,TRBV19,.,TRBD1,TGTGCCAGTAGTATTAGGGGGCCGAATCTGCCAGGGAAAAATCAGCCCCAGCATTTT,CASSIRGPNLPGKNQPQHF
TRBJ2-2,TRBV10-3,.,TRBD1,TGTGCCATCAGAGGACAGGGGGCAGGGGAGCTGTTTTTT,CAIRGQGAGELFF
TRBJ1-6,TRBV30,.,.,TGTGCCCTCGCGGGTCTCCCTCCTCAATCACCCCTCCACTTT,CALAGLPPQSPLHF
TRBJ1-1,TRBV3-1/TRBV3-2,.,.,TGTGCCAGCAGCCAAGCTCTGGGATACACTGAAGCTTTCTTT,CASSQALGYTEAFF
TRBJ1-2,TRBV6-1,.,TRBD1,TGTGCCAGCAGTAATCGACAGGGTGCCTTCTCTGGCTACACCTTC,CASSNRQGAFSGYTF
TRBJ2-1,TRBV25-1,few,TRBD2,TGTGCCAGCAGTGAATCGGGGACTAGCGGGGGCCCCGGAGGTGAGCAGTTCTTC,CASSESGTSGGPGGEQFF
TRBJ2-1,TRBV6-4,.,TRBD2,TGTGCCAGCAGTGTGGTGGGAGGGCAGTCCTACAATGAGCAGTTCTTC,CASSVVGGQSYNEQFF
TRBJ1-1,TRBV18,.,.,TGTGCCAGCTCACCAAGGACAGCGGTTAACACTGAAGCTTTCTTT,CASSPRTAVNTEAFF
TRBJ1-6,TRBV9,.,.,TGTGCCAGCAGCGTAGCTGAGTGGGGGAATTCACCCCTCCACTTT,CASSVAEWGNSPLHF
TRBJ2-5,TRBV5-6,once,.,TGTGCCAGCAGCCGAGGGGTTCTCCGGGAGACCCAGTACTTC,CASSRGVLRETQYF
TRBJ1-2,TRBV6-1,.,.,TGTGCCAGCAGTGAAGTACCGGGACCCACCTATGGCTACACCTTC,CASSEVPGPTYGYTF
TRBJ2-7,TRBV6-1,.,.,TGTGCCAGCAGTGAAGCGGACAGAACGGGGCAGTACTTC,CASSEADRTGQYF